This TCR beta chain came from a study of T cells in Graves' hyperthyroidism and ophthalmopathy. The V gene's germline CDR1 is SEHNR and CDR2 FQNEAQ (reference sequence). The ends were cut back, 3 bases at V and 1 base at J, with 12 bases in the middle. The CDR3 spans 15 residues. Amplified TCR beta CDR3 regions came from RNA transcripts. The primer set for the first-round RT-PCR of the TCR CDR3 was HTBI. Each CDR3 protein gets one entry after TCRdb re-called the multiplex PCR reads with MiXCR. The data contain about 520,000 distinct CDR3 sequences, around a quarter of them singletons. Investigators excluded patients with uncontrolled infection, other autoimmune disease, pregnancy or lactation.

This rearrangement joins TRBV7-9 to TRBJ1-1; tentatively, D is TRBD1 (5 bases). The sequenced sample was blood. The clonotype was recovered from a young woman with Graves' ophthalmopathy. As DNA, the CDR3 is TGTGCCAGCAGCTTCAGCAAGGGGAAGAACACTGAAGCTTTCTTT. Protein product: CASSFSKGKNTEAFF.